This T cell receptor (beta chain) was sequenced during a study of CD8 T cells in ankylosing spondylitis. Germline V gene lookup returns CDR1 SGHRS and CDR2 YFSETQ. The V end was cut by 0 bases, the J end by 0 bases, with 12 bases between. The CDR3 consists of 16 residues. Overall study findings and caveats: Typical of ankylosing spondylitis blood, it appeared, was a TCR beta motif of about eight highly homologous variants. Within peripheral blood, clones linked to disease were CD8+ and relatively rare.

In this sample, this clonotype turned up many times. Its matching antigen is unknown. For TCR beta, libraries came from quantitative 5'-RACE with molecular barcodes. One entry per CDR3 protein results from TCRdb running MiXCR on the 5' RACE reads. The table includes 350,000 or so distinct CDR3 sequences, about 9.9% detected once. The TCR sequence derives from a female donor with ankylosing spondylitis or in good health (not recorded which). Input material: blood, either unsorted or a sorted T cell fraction (not recorded which). The chain couples TRBV5-1 to TRBJ1-1; possibly TRBD1 for D (5 bases). The CDR3 DNA sequence: TGCGCCAGCAGCTTGGGTCCGGGGGGAATGAACACTGAAGCTTTCTTT. This encodes CASSLGPGGMNTEAFF. The full variable domain, completed using reference TRBV5-1 and TRBJ1-1, is KAGVTQTPRYLIKTRGQQVTLSCSPISGHRSVSWYQQTPGQGLQFLFEYFSETQRNKGNFPGRFSGRQFSNSRSEMNVSTLELGDSALYLCASSLGPGGMNTEAFFGQGTRLTVV.